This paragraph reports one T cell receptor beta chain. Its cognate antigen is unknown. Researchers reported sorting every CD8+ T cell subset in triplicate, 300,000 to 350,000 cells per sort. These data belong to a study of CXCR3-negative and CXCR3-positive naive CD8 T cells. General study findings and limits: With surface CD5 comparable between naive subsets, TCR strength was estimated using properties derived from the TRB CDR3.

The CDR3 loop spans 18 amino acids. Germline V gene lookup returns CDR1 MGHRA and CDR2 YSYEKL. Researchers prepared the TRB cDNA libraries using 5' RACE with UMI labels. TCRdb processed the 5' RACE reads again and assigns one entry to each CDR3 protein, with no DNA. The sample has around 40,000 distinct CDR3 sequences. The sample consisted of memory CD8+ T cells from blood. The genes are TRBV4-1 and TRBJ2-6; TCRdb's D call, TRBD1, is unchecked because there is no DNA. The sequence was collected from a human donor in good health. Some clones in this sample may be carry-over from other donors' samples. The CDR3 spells CASSHGTGASSGANVLTF.